This is a list of T cell receptor beta chains from one sample in a study of long-term antiretroviral therapy in people with HIV. Some clones are missing from TCRdb's copy, which holds only in-frame ones; the method was immunoSEQ multiplex PCR. The sample has tens of thousands of clones; roughly 87% are singletons. Here the sequenced sample was unsorted PBMCs, taken 2 years after starting antiretroviral therapy. The receptors were sampled from a man aged 45 to 65 with HIV. CDR3s include the opening cysteine and the closing phenylalanine or tryptophan. The D gene is left open where the match is weak. Some rows mark clone size as missing; the rest say once, few, many or name a class of expanded clone.

TRBD1 NA TRBJ1-2 TRBV7-9 CASSYPTGTEGYTF TGTGCCAGCAGCTATCCGACAGGGACGGAGGGCTACACCTTC
TRBD2 NA TRBJ2-1 TRBV4-2 CASSRSPPKAGGDNEQFF TGTGCCAGCAGCAGAAGTCCCCCTAAAGCGGGAGGAGACAATGAGCAGTTCTTC
NA NA TRBJ1-3 TRBV7-8 CASSGPGGNTIYF TGTGCCAGCAGCGGCCCAGGTGGAAACACCATATATTTT
NA NA TRBJ2-1 TRBV9 CASSASGSRGNEQFF TGTGCCAGCAGCGCGAGCGGGAGCAGGGGGAATGAGCAGTTCTTC
TRBD1 NA TRBJ2-3 TRBV28 CASSKQGGGTDTQYF TGTGCCAGCAGTAAACAGGGGGGAGGTACAGATACGCAGTATTTT
TRBD1 NA TRBJ1-3 TRBV7-9 CASSPGQGGLNTIYF TGTGCCAGCAGCCCGGGACAGGGGGGCTTGAACACCATATATTTT
TRBD1 NA TRBJ1-2 TRBV4-3 CASSQEWQGATYGYTF TGCGCCAGCAGCCAAGAATGGCAGGGGGCCACCTATGGCTACACCTTC
NA once TRBJ1-6 TRBV15 CATSGTTNSPLHF TGTGCCACCAGCGGGACAACTAATTCACCCCTCCACTTT
TRBD1 NA TRBJ1-1 TRBV4-1 CASSLRTGLRGGTEAFF TGCGCCAGCAGCCTCCGGACAGGGCTGCGGGGAGGCACTGAAGCTTTCTTT
TRBD1 NA TRBJ1-1 TRBV30 CAWSVSWDRGTEAFF TGTGCCTGGAGTGTATCATGGGACAGAGGCACTGAAGCTTTCTTT
NA NA TRBJ2-1 TRBV4-3 CASSSALNNEQFF TGCGCCAGCAGTTCGGCACTTAACAATGAGCAGTTCTTC
NA NA TRBJ1-5 TRBV2 CASKGTSNQPQHF TGTGCCTCCAAAGGGACCAGCAATCAGCCCCAGCATTTT
NA NA TRBJ1-3 TRBV18 CASSPGGIFSGNTIYF TGTGCCAGCTCACCGGGGGGGATCTTCTCTGGAAACACCATATATTTT
NA few TRBJ1-2 TRBV29-1 CSAYDRDYGYTF TGCAGCGCCTACGACAGAGACTATGGCTACACCTTC
NA NA TRBJ1-1 TRBV7-2 CASSLEAREGLEAFF TGTGCCAGCAGCTTAGAGGCCAGGGAAGGCCTTGAAGCTTTCTTT
TRBD1 NA TRBJ2-1 TRBV6-6 CASSFFRDRTDLEQFF TGTGCCAGCAGTTTCTTTCGGGACAGAACCGACCTTGAGCAGTTCTTC
NA once TRBJ1-4 TRBV11-3 CASSSTGREDGKLFF TGTGCCAGCAGCTCTACGGGGAGGGAAGACGGAAAACTGTTTTTT
NA NA TRBJ2-1 TRBV7-8 CASSSMGFNEQFF TGTGCCAGCAGCTCGATGGGTTTCAATGAGCAGTTCTTC
NA NA TRBJ1-1 TRBV4-1 CASSQVLGTSEAFF TGCGCCAGCAGCCAAGTTCTTGGGACCTCTGAAGCTTTCTTT
TRBD2 NA TRBJ2-7 TRBV7-6 CASSPLAGGSYEQYF TGTGCCAGCAGCCCTCTAGCGGGAGGCTCCTACGAGCAGTACTTC
TRBD1 NA TRBJ1-2 TRBV25-1 CASSDRGGLGYTF TGTGCCAGCAGTGACAGGGGGGGCCTTGGCTACACCTTC
TRBD1 NA TRBJ1-3 TRBV28 CASSRTGAGGNTIYF TGTGCCAGCAGTCGAACAGGGGCGGGGGGAAACACCATATATTTT
NA NA TRBJ1-4 TRBV21-1 CASSISAQQGTTNEKLFF TGTGCCAGCAGCATCTCGGCACAACAGGGGACAACTAATGAAAAACTGTTTTTT
NA NA TRBJ1-3 TRBV6-6 CASSYGGAGNTIYF TGTGCCAGCAGTTACGGAGGGGCTGGAAACACCATATATTTT
NA NA TRBJ2-7 TRBV14 CASSQVRQLSAYEQYF TGTGCCAGCAGCCAAGTTCGACAACTCTCCGCCTACGAGCAGTACTTC
TRBD1 once TRBJ2-7 TRBV5-5 CASSLTGALSYEQYF TGTGCCAGCAGCTTAACAGGGGCTCTCTCCTACGAGCAGTACTTC
NA NA TRBJ2-2 TRBV11-3 CASSPHWTGELFF TGTGCCAGCAGCCCACATTGGACCGGGGAGCTGTTTTTT